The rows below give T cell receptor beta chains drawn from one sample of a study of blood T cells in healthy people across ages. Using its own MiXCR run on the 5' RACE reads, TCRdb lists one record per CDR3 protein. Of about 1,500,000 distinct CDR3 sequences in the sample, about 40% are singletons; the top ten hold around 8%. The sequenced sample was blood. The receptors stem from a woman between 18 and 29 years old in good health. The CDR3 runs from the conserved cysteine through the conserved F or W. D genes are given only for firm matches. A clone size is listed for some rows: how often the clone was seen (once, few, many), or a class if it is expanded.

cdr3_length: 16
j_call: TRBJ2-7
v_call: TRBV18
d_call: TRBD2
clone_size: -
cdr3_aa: CASSPQMTSGSYEQYF
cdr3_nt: TGTGCCAGCTCACCACAAATGACTAGCGGGTCCTACGAGCAGTACTTC

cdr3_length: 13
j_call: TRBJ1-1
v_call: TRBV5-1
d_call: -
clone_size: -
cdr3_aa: CASSTDAGRNAFF
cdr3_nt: TGCGCCAGCAGCACGGACGCAGGTCGGAATGCTTTCTTT

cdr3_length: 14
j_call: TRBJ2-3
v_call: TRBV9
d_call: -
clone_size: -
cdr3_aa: CASSVGGFEDTQYF
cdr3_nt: TGTGCCAGCAGCGTAGGAGGGTTCGAAGATACGCAGTATTTT

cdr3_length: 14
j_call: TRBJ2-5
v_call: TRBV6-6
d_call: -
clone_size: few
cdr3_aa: CASSYGGEQETQYF
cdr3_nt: TGTGCCAGCAGTTACGGAGGGGAGCAAGAGACCCAGTACTTC

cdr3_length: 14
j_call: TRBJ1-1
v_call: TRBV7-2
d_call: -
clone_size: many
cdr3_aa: CASSSPNGYTEAFF
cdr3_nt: TGTGCCAGCAGCTCGCCGAATGGATACACTGAAGCTTTCTTT

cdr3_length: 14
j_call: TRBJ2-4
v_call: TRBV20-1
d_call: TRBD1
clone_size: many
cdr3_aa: CSACTAGGRNIQYF
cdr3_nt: TGCAGTGCTTGTACAGCAGGGGGCAGAAACATTCAGTACTTC

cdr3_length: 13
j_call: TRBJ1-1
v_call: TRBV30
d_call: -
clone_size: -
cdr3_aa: CAWRDPGHREAFF
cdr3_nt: TGTGCCTGGAGGGACCCGGGACACCGTGAAGCTTTCTTT

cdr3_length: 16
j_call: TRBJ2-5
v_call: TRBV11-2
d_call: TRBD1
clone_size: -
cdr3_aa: CASSSLLGQGLETQYF
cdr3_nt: TGTGCCAGCAGCTCCCTCTTGGGACAGGGGTTAGAGACCCAGTACTTC

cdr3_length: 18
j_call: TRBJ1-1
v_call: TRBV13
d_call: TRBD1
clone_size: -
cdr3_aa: CASSSYADRGHWSTEAFF
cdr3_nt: TGTGCCAGCAGCTCGTACGCCGACAGGGGGCATTGGAGCACTGAAGCTTTCTTT

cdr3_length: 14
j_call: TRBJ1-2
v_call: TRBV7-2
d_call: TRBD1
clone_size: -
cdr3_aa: CASSLGGTGGGYTF
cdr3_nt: TGTGCCAGCAGCTTAGGGGGGACAGGGGGAGGCTACACCTTC

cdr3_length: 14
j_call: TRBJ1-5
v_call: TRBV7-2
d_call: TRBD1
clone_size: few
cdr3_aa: CASSPPGGFQPQHF
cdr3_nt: TGTGCCAGCAGCCCCCCAGGGGGGTTCCAGCCCCAGCATTTT

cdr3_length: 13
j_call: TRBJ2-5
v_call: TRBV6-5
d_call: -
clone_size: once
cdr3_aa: CASRWTYQETQYF
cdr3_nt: TGTGCCAGCAGGTGGACCTACCAAGAGACCCAGTACTTC

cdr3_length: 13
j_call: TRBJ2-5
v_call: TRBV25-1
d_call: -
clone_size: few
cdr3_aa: CASSDGDKLTQYF
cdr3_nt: TGTGCCAGCAGTGATGGGGACAAGCTGACCCAGTACTTC

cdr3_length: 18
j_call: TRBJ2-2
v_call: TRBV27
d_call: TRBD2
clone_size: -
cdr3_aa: CASRFKGSSGRDPGELFF
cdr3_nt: TGTGCCAGCAGATTTAAGGGCTCTAGCGGGAGAGACCCCGGGGAGCTGTTTTTT

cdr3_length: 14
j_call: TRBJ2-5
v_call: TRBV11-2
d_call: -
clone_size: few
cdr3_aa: CASSLVRSGETQYF
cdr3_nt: TGTGCCAGCAGCTTAGTTAGGTCCGGGGAGACCCAGTACTTC

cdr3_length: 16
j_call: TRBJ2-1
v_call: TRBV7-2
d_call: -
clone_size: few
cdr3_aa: CASSPLVGSYSNEQFF
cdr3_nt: TGTGCCAGCAGCCCATTGGTAGGCTCATATAGCAATGAGCAGTTCTTC

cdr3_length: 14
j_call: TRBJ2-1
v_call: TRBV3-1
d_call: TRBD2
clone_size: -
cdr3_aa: CASSQETSAGEQFF
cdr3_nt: TGTGCCAGCAGCCAAGAAACTAGCGCTGGTGAGCAGTTCTTC

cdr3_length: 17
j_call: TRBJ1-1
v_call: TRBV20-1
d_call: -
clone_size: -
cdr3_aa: CSALRPGGEGGNTEAFF
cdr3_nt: TGCAGTGCTTTGCGTCCAGGAGGGGAAGGAGGGAACACTGAAGCTTTCTTT

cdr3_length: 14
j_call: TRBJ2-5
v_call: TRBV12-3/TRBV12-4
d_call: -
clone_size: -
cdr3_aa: CASRGGGLGETQYF
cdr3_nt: TGTGCCAGCAGAGGGGGGGGGCTAGGGGAGACCCAGTACTTC

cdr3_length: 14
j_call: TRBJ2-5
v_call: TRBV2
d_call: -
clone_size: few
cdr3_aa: CATSYSGLQETQYF
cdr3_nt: TGTGCCACTTCGTATAGCGGCCTCCAAGAGACCCAGTACTTC

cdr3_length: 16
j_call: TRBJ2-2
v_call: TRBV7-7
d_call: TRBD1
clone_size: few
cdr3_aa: CASSHGDRSGTGELFF
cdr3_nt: TGTGCTAGCAGCCATGGGGACAGGTCGGGGACCGGGGAGCTGTTTTTT

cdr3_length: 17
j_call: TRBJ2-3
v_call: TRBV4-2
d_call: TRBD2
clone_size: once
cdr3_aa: CASSQDSTSGRPDTQYF
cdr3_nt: TGTGCCAGCAGCCAAGATTCGACTAGCGGGAGGCCAGATACGCAGTATTTT

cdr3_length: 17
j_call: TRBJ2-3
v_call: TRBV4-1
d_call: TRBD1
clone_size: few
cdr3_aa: CASSQEPDREVADTQYF
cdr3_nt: TGCGCCAGCAGCCAAGAACCGGACAGGGAGGTGGCCGATACGCAGTATTTT

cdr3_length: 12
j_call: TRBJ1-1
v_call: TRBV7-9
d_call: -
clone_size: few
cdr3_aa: CASRLEYTEAFF
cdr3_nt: TGTGCCAGCAGGTTGGAATACACTGAAGCTTTCTTT

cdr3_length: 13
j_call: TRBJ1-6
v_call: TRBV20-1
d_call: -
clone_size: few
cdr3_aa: CSGTYSYNSPLHF
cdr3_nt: TGCAGTGGAACGTACTCCTATAATTCACCCCTCCACTTT

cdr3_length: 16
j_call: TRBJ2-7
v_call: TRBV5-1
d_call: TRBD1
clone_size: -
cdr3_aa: CTSSLGTGGLYNEQYF
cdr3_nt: TGCACCAGCAGCTTAGGGACAGGGGGCCTCTACAATGAGCAGTACTTC

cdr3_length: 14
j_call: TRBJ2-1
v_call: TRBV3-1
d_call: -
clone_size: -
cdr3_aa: CASRASASYNEQFF
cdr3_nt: TGTGCCAGCAGAGCTAGCGCCTCCTACAATGAGCAGTTCTTC

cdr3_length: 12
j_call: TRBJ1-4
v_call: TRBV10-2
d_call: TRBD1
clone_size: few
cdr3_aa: CASAQGDEKLFF
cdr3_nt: TGCGCCAGCGCACAGGGGGACGAAAAACTGTTTTTT

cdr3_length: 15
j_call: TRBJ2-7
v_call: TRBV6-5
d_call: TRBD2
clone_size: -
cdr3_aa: CASSSGLAETYEQYF
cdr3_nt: TGTGCCAGCAGTTCGGGACTAGCGGAGACATACGAGCAGTACTTC